This T cell receptor beta chain emerged from a study of brain T cells in children with intractable seizures. Points from the study as a whole: Absence of clones before surgery may stem from lower sequencing depth. HCMV serostatus was not known, and viral specificity came from CDR3 similarity only.

V lost 3 bases to trimming and J lost 0 bases, with 9 bases between them. There are 14 residues in the CDR3. CDR1 MNHNS and CDR2 SASEGT come from the germline V gene. Time point meaning: blood from clinic visit 5 months post-surgery; TSC patient then seizure free. Surgery cases with the highest brain T cell transcript signatures were chosen for sequencing. Pre-surgery treatment included at least one anti-epileptic drug. Sequencing was performed with immunoSEQ multiplex PCR; in TCRdb, only in-frame clones are kept and a portion is missing. The sample carries 300,000 to 400,000 clones, roughly 92% recorded once. Points on this clone: Antigen: not known.

This receptor was identified in a boy less than two years old with tuberous sclerosis and intractable seizures. The genes are TRBV6-1 and TRBJ2-7; D gene uncertain. The input for sequencing was peripheral blood, taken more than 4 months after surgery. As DNA, the CDR3 is TGTGCCAGCAGTGAGACGGGTAGCTCCTACGAGCAGTACTTC. As protein: CASSETGSSYEQYF.